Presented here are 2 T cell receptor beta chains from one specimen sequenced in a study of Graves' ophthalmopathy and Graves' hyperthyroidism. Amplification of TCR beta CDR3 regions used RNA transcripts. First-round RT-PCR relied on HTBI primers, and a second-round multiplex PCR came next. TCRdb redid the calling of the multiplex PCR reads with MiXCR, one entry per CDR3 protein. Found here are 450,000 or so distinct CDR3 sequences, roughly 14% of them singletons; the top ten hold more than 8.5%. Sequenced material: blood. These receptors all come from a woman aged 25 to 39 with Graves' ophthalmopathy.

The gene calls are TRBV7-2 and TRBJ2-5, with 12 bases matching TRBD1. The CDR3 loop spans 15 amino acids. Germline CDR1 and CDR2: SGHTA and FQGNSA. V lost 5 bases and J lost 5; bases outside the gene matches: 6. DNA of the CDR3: TGTGCCAGCAGCCCAGCCGGGACAGGGGGCGAGACCCAGTACTTC. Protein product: CASSPAGTGGETQYF.

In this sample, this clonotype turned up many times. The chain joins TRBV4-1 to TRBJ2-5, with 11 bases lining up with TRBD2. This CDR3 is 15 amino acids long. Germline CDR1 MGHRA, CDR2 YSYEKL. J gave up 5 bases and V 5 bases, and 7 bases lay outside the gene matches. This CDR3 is CASSVSGGASETQYF. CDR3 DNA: TGCGCCAGCAGCGTTAGCGGGGGGGCCTCTGAGACCCAGTACTTC.